The source of this TCR beta chain is a study of T cell repertoires in cytomegalovirus infection. Study context: CMV epitopes that were recently identified and HLA-C-restricted were used alongside well-studied HLA-B-restricted ones.

A single record per CDR3 protein comes from TCRdb applying MiXCR to the reads. The sample records nearly 700,000 distinct CDR3 sequences, around 35% being singletons. There are 15 residues in the CDR3. In germline, CDR1 is MNHNS, CDR2 SASEGT. For this clonotype: Its specificity is not known. Compared with germline, one end of the junction differs, possibly owing to a read error.

Material: cultured PBMCs, obtained from culture after CMV antigen stimulation. V and J are TRBV6-1 and TRBJ2-7; 7 bases align to TRBD1. This receptor was obtained from a human donor in good health (CMV status not recorded). Some clones in this sample may be carry-over from other donors' samples. CDR3 sequence reads: CASSEDRVRTYEQYF. Here the CDR3 DNA reads TGTGCCAGCAGCGAAGACAGGGTCCGAACCTACGAGCAGTACTTC.